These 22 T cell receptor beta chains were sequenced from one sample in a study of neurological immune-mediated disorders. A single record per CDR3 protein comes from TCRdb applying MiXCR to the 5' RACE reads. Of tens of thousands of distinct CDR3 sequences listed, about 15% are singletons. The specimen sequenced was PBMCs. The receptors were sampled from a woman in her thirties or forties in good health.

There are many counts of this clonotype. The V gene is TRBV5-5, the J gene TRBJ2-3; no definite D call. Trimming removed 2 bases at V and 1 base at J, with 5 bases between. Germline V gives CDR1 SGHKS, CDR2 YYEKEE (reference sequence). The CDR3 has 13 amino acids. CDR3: CASSFARTDTQYF. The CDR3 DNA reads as TGTGCCAGCAGCTTCGCACGCACAGATACGCAGTATTTT.

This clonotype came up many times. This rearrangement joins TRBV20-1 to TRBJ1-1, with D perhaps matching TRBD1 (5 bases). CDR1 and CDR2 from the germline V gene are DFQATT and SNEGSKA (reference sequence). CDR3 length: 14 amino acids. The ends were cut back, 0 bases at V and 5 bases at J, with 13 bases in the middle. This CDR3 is CSARERVGGTEAFF. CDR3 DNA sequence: TGCAGTGCTAGAGAGCGCGTGGGGGGGACTGAAGCTTTCTTT.

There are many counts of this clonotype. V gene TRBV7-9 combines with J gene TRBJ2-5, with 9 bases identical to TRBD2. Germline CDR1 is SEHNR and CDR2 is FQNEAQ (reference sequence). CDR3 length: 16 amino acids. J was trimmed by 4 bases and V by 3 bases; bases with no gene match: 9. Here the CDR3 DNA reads TGTGCCAGCAGCTTCCGAGGCGGGGGGGCCGGAGAGACCCAGTACTTC. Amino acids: CASSFRGGGAGETQYF.

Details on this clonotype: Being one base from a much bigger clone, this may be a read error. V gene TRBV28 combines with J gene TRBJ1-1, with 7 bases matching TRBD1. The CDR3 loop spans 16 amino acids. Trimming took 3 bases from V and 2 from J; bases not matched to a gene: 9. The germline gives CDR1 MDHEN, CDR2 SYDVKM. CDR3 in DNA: TGTGCCAGCAGTTTGGGAGGGGGCAACTTCAACACTGAAGCTTTCTTT. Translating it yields CASSLGGGNFNTEAFF.

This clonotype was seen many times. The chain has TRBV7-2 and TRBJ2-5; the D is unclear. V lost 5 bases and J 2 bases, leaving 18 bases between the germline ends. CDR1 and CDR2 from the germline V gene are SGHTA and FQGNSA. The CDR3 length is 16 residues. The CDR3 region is CASSLIAGRSQETQYF. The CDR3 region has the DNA TGTGCCAGCAGCCTCATCGCCGGACGGTCACAAGAGACCCAGTACTTC.

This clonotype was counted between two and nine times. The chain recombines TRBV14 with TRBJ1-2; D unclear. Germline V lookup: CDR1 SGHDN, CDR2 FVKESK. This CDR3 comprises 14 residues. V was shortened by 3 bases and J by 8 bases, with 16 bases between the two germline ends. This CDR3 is CASSQNHGEGGYTF. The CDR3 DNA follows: TGTGCCAGCAGCCAGAATCACGGCGAAGGGGGCTACACCTTC.

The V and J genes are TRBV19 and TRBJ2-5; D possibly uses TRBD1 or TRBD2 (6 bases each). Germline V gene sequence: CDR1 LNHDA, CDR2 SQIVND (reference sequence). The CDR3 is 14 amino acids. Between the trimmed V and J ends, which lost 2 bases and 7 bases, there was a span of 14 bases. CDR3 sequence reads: CASSIRHREVTQYF. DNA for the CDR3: TGTGCCAGTAGTATACGGCACAGGGAGGTGACCCAGTACTTC.

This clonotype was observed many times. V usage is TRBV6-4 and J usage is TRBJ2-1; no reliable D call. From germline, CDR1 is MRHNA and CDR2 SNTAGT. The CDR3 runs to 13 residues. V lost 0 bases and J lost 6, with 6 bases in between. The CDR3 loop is CASSDSDSNEQFF. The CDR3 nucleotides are TGTGCCAGCAGTGACTCGGATTCCAATGAGCAGTTCTTC.

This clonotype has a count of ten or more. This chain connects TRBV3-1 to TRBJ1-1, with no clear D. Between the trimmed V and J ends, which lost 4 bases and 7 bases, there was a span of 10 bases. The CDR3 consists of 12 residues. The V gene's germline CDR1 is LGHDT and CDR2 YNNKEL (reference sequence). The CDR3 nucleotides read TGTGCCAGCAGCCCCTCCAGTCGTGAAGCTTTCTTT. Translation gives CASSPSSREAFF.

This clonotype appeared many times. CDR3 in DNA: TGTGCCAGCAGTGAAGCAAGGTGGGGGATCTCCTACGAGCAGTACGTC. It is translated as CASSEARWGISYEQYV. This chain uses TRBV6-1 with TRBJ2-7; D is perhaps TRBD1 or TRBD2 (5 bases each). There are 16 residues in the CDR3. CDR1 and CDR2 (germline): MNHNS, SASEGT. Trimming took off 0 bases at V and 0 bases at J, with 12 bases between the two ends.

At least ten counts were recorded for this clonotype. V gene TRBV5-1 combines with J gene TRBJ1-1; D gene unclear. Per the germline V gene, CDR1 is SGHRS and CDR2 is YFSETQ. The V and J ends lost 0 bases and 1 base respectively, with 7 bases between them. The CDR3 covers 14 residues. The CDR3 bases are TGCGCCAGCAGCTTGGACACTCAGAACACTGAAGCTTTCTTT. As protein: CASSLDTQNTEAFF.

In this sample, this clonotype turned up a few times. The CDR3 loop is CASSAQAFTDTQYF. The CDR3 DNA reads as TGTGCCAGCAGTGCTCAGGCTTTCACAGATACGCAGTATTTT. V usage is TRBV6-4 and J usage is TRBJ2-3; D is ambiguous. Germline CDR1 reads MRHNA; CDR2 reads SNTAGT. Trimming took 4 bases from V and 2 from J, leaving 10 bases between them. The CDR3 covers 14 residues.

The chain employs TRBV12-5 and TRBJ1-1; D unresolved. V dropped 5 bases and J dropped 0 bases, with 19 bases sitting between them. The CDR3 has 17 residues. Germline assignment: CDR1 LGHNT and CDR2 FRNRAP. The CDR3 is CASGPNLDGELNTEAFF. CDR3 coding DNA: TGTGCTAGTGGTCCTAACCTGGACGGGGAATTGAACACTGAAGCTTTCTTT.

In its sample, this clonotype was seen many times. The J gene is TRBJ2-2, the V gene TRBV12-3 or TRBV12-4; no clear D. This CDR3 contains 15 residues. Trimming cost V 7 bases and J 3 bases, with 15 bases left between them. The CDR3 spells CASTISRADTGELFF. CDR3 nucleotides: TGTGCCAGCACCATCAGCCGGGCGGACACCGGGGAGCTGTTTTTT.

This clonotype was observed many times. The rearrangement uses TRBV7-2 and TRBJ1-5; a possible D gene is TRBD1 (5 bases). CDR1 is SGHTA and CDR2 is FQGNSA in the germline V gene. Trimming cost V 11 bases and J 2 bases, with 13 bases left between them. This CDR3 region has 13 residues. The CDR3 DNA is TGTGCCTCGGGGGGGTATGGCAATCAGCCCCAGCATTTT. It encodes CASGGYGNQPQHF.

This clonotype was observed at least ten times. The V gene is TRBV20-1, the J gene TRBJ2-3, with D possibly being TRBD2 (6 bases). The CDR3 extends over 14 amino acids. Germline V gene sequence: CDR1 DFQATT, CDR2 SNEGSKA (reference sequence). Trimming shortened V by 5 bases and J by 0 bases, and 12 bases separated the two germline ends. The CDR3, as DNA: TGCAGTGCTCCCCGGGAGCATAGCACAGATACGCAGTATTTT. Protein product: CSAPREHSTDTQYF.

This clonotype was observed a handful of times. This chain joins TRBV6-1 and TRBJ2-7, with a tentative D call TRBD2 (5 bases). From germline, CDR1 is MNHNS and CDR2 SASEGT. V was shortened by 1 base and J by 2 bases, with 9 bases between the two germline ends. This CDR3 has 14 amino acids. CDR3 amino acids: CASSEVTSPYEQYF. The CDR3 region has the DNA TGTGCCAGCAGTGAAGTAACTAGTCCCTACGAGCAGTACTTC.

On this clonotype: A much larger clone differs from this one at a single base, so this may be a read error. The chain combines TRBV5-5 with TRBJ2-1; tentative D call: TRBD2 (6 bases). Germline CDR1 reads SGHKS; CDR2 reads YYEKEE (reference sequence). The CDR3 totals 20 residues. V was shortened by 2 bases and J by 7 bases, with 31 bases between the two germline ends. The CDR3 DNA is TGTGCCAGCAGCTTTCGGTCGAGGGTAGCGTGGACCCTCCGGGGGAATGAGCAGTTCTTC. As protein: CASSFRSRVAWTLRGNEQFF. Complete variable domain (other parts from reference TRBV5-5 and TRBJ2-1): DAGVTQSPTHLIKTRGQQVTLRCSPISGHKSVSWYQQVLGQGPQFIFQYYEKEERGRGNFPDRFSARQFPNYSSELNVNALLLGDSALYLCASSFRSRVAWTLRGNEQFFGPGTRLTVL.

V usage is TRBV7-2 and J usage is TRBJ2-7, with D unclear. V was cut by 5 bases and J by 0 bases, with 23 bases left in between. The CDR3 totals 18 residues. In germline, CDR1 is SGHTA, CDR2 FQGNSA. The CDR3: CASSPSGYYGRSSYEQYV. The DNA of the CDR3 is TGTGCCAGCAGCCCCTCTGGGTACTACGGACGAAGCTCCTACGAGCAGTACGTC.

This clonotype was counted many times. The CDR3 sequence is CASSQGWPEGGEKLFF. For the CDR3, the DNA is TGTGCCAGCAGCCAAGGCTGGCCGGAGGGGGGTGAAAAACTGTTTTTT. The V and J genes are TRBV3-1 and TRBJ1-4; TRBD1 is a possible D gene (6 bases). The ends were cut back, 1 base at V and 7 bases at J, with 16 bases in the middle. Per the germline V gene, CDR1 is LGHDT and CDR2 is YNNKEL (reference sequence). The CDR3 is made up of 16 amino acids.

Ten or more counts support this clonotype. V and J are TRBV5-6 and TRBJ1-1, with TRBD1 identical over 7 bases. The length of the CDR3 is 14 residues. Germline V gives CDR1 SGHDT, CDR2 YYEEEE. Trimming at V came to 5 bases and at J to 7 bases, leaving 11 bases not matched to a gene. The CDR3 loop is CASSFEGARGEAFF. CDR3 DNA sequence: TGTGCCAGCAGTTTTGAGGGGGCGAGGGGTGAAGCTTTCTTT.

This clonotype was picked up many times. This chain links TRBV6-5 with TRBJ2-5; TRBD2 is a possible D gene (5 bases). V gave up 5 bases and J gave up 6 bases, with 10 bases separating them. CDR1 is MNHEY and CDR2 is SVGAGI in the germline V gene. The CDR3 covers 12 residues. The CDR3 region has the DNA TGTGCCAGCAGTGCGTCGGGGAAGACCCAGTACTTC. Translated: CASSASGKTQYF.